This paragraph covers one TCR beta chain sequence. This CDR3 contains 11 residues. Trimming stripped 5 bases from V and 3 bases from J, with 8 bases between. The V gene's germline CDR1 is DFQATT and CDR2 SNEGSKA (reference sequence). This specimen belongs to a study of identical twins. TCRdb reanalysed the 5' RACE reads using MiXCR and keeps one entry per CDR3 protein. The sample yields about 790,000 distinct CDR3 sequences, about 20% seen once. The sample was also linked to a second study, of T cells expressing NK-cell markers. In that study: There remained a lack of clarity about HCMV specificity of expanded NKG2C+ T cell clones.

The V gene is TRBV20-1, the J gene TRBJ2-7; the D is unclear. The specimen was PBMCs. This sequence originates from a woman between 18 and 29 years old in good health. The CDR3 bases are TGCAGTGCTCCAAATGGCTACGAGCAGTACTTC. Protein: CSAPNGYEQYF.